This T cell receptor beta chain stems from a study of regulatory T cells in long-lasting Graves disease. This CDR3 contains 16 residues. The germline V gene encodes CDR1 SNHLY and CDR2 FYNNEI. Germline trimming cut 6 bases from V and 0 bases from J; bases unmatched to any gene: 8. Study-wide points: TRBV28, TRBJ1-2 and TRBJ2-5 were favored in persistent disease. Having few samples may have compromised the accuracy.

As to this clonotype: Antigen specificity is unknown.

Noted time point: newly diagnosed GD, antithyroid drugs for less than 3 months. Generation of the TCR library employed RNA extracted from PBMCs. The collection involved drawing around 10 milliliters of peripheral blood into EDTA tubes. Relying on iRepertoire HTBI primers and Arm-PCR of CDR3 regions, the team built TCR beta libraries. As handled by the study authors: Spanning all samples, the identified segments comprised about 62 TRBV and around 13 TRBJ. TCRdb analysed the multiplex PCR reads with MiXCR anew, one entry per CDR3 protein. The V and J calls and clone size are TCRdb's, not the authors'. Of under 300,000 distinct CDR3 sequences detected, around 19% appear once; the ten largest clones hold around 20%.

The sequence was obtained from a female donor with Graves disease. The sample here was peripheral blood mononuclear cells (PBMCs), taken at new diagnosis, from a patient treated with antithyroid drugs. This chain connects TRBV2 to TRBJ1-3, with 7 positions matching TRBD1. DNA of the CDR3: TGTGCCAGCAGGGGGGGGACAGTCATCTCTGGAAACACCATATATTTT. Translation gives CASRGGTVISGNTIYF.